The present TCR beta chain was sequenced within a study of blood T cell repertoires in COVID-19. On the study more broadly: Both acute and convalescent COVID-19 samples were obtained from the United States, Italy and Spain. PBMCs, B-cell-depleted T cells, or T cells were the source of the cDNA or gDNA that made up the material.

In the authors' methods: Cell counts per sample came from amplifying reference gene primers. Only in-frame clones appear in the TCRdb table, and some are missing; sequencing was by immunoSEQ multiplex PCR. That table gives V, J and clone size, and the DNA gave D and trimming. The sample has just over 70,000 clones; 80% are singletons. Trimming at V came to 0 bases and at J to 8 bases, leaving 9 bases not matched to a gene. The CDR3 runs to 15 residues. Germline V CDR1 and CDR2: SGHNT, YENEEA. The rearrangement joins TRBV11-3 to TRBJ1-2, with 7 bases aligning to TRBD1. The sample was peripheral blood. The TCR was taken from a man aged 65-85 years who had recovered from COVID-19. DNA of the CDR3: TGTGCCAGCAGCTTAGACGGAGACAGGGTCTCGGGCTACACCTTC. Encoded protein: CASSLDGDRVSGYTF. Full variable domain (missing parts from reference TRBV11-3 and TRBJ1-2): EAGVVQSPRYKIIEKKQPVAFWCNPISGHNTLYWYLQNLGQGPELLIRYENEEAVDDSQLPKDRFSAERLKGVDSTLKIQPAELGDSAVYLCASSLDGDRVSGYTFGSGTRLTVV.